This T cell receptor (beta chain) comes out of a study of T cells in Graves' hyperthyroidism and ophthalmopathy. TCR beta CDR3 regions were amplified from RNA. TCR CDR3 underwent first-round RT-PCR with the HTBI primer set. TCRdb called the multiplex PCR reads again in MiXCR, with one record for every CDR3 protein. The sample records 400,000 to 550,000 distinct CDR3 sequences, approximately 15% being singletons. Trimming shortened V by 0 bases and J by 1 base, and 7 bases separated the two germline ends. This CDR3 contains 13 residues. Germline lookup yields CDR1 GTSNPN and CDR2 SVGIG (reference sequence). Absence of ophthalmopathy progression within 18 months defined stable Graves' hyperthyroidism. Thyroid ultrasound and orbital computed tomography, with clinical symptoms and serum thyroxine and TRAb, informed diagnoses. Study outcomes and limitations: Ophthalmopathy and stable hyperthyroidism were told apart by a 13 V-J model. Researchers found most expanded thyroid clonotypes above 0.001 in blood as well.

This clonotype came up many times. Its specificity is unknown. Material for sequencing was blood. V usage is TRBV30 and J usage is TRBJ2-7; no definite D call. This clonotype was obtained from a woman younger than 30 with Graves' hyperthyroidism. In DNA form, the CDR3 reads TGTGCCTGGAGTGTTTTCGGTTCCTACGAGCAGTACGTC. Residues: CAWSVFGSYEQYV.